The rows below give T cell receptor beta chains drawn from one sample of a study of molecular identifiers for immune sequencing clone quantification. TCRdb reprocessed the PCR reads with MiXCR, giving one entry per CDR3 protein. Among around 480,000 distinct CDR3 sequences listed, about 25% were seen once. Sequencing was done on a sample of naive CD8+ T cells from blood, with Jurkat cell RNA spiked in. These receptors all stem from a human donor in good health. Some libraries in this study had Jurkat cell RNA spiked in. Both conserved end residues are part of each CDR3. A D gene is named only where the DNA matches it firmly. Rows may omit the clone size; those that give it use once, few, many or a size class.

j_gene: TRBJ2-2; d_gene: -; abundance: many; len: 20; v_gene: TRBV24-1; CDR3nt: TGTGCCACCAGTGACCCCATGGGCGACTATATCCAAAAGAACACCGGGGAGCTGTTTTTT; CDR3aa: CATSDPMGDYIQKNTGELFF
j_gene: TRBJ2-7; d_gene: TRBD2; abundance: few; len: 15; v_gene: TRBV4-1; CDR3nt: TGCGCCAGCAGCTTAAGCGGGGGGGCGATTTACGAGCAGTACTTC; CDR3aa: CASSLSGGAIYEQYF
j_gene: TRBJ1-2; d_gene: -; abundance: few; len: 15; v_gene: TRBV7-9; CDR3nt: TGTGCCAGCAGCTCTACTAAGGGATCTAACTATGGCTACACCTTC; CDR3aa: CASSSTKGSNYGYTF
j_gene: TRBJ2-7; d_gene: TRBD2; abundance: many; len: 12; v_gene: TRBV20-1; CDR3nt: TGCAGTGCTGGGGCTAGCGGCTACGAGCAGTACTTC; CDR3aa: CSAGASGYEQYF
j_gene: TRBJ2-1; d_gene: -; abundance: -; len: 15; v_gene: TRBV19; CDR3nt: TGTGCCAGTAGGATAGCGAGAGGGCCGGGCAATGAGCAGTTCTTC; CDR3aa: CASRIARGPGNEQFF
j_gene: TRBJ2-7; d_gene: TRBD1; abundance: many; len: 13; v_gene: TRBV7-9; CDR3nt: TGTGCCAGCAGCTCGGGACAGGGCCTCGAGCAGTACTTC; CDR3aa: CASSSGQGLEQYF
j_gene: TRBJ2-1; d_gene: -; abundance: -; len: 11; v_gene: TRBV12-3/TRBV12-4; CDR3nt: TGTGCCAGCAGCCAGAGCAATGAGCAGTTCTTC; CDR3aa: CASSQSNEQFF
j_gene: TRBJ2-3; d_gene: -; abundance: -; len: 16; v_gene: TRBV5-1; CDR3nt: TGCGCCAGCAGCTTGTACCAGGGTTCTGGCACAGATACGCAGTATTTT; CDR3aa: CASSLYQGSGTDTQYF
j_gene: TRBJ1-2; d_gene: -; abundance: -; len: 13; v_gene: TRBV2; CDR3nt: TGTGCCATCCCGGGGGAGGGTAACTATGGCTACACCTTC; CDR3aa: CAIPGEGNYGYTF
j_gene: TRBJ2-7; d_gene: -; abundance: few; len: 12; v_gene: TRBV20-1; CDR3nt: TGCAGTGCTAGGGACACCCCCTACGAGCAGTACTTC; CDR3aa: CSARDTPYEQYF
j_gene: TRBJ1-2; d_gene: -; abundance: -; len: 14; v_gene: TRBV7-9; CDR3nt: TGTGCCAGCAGCTCCATCGGAGGCAACTATGGCTACACCTTC; CDR3aa: CASSSIGGNYGYTF
j_gene: TRBJ2-5; d_gene: TRBD2; abundance: -; len: 16; v_gene: TRBV7-6; CDR3nt: TGTGCCAGCAGCCCACGGACTAGCGGGAGTAGCGTGACCCAGTACTTC; CDR3aa: CASSPRTSGSSVTQYF
j_gene: TRBJ2-4; d_gene: TRBD2; abundance: -; len: 16; v_gene: TRBV4-1; CDR3nt: TGCGCCAGCAGCCAGGGCTGGAGCGGGAGCCTGAACATTCAGTACTTC; CDR3aa: CASSQGWSGSLNIQYF
j_gene: TRBJ2-5; d_gene: -; abundance: few; len: 13; v_gene: TRBV12-3/TRBV12-4; CDR3nt: TGTGCCAGCAGTGCCTTTCAAATGGAGACCCAGTACTTC; CDR3aa: CASSAFQMETQYF